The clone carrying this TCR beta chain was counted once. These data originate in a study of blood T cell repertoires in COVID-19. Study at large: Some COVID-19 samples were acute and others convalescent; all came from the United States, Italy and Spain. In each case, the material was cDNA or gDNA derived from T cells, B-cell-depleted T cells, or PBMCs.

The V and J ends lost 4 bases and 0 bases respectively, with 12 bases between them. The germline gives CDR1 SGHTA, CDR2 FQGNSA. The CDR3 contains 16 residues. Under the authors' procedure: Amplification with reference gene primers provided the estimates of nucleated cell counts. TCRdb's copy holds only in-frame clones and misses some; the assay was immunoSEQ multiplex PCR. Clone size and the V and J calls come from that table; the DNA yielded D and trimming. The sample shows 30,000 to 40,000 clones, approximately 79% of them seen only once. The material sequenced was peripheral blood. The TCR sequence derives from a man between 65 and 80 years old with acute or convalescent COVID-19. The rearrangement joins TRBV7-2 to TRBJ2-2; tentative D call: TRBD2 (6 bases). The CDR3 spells CASSSRRVTNTGELFF. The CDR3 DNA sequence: TGTGCCAGCAGCTCCCGGAGGGTCACGAACACCGGGGAGCTGTTTTTT. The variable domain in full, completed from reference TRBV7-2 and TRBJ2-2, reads GAGVSQSPSNKVTEKGKDVELRCDPISGHTALYWYRQSLGQGLEFLIYFQGNSAPDKSGLPSDRFSAERTGGSVSTLTIQRTQQEDSAVYLCASSSRRVTNTGELFFGEGSRLTVL.